This T cell receptor (beta chain) was documented in a study of brain T cells in children with intractable seizures. Whole-study results and caveats: Absence of clones before surgery may stem from lower sequencing depth.

TCRdb keeps only in-frame clones here, not all; method: immunoSEQ multiplex PCR. Here the sample spans 340,000 or so clones, about 93% being singletons. The CDR3 runs 18 residues. Deletions cut 3 bases from V and 7 bases from J, with 31 bases between. In germline, CDR1 is DFQATT, CDR2 SNEGSKA (reference sequence). Worth noting for this clone: The antigen remains undetermined.

Time point of the sample: blood from clinic visit 5 months post-surgery; TSC patient then seizure free. The sequenced cases were selected for having the highest brain T cell transcript signatures. This sequence was found in a boy under two years old with tuberous sclerosis and intractable seizures. The chain joins TRBV20-1 to TRBJ2-7; D is uncertain. The sample was peripheral blood, taken approximately 5 months after surgery. CDR3 loop: CSASGVFNTGRRLGEQYF. The CDR3 DNA follows: TGCAGTGCTAGTGGCGTATTCAATACGGGCCGACGGCTGGGGGAGCAGTACTTC.